Given below is one T cell receptor beta chain in context. With a J-beta primer mix and a sample-barcoded 5' primer, a second PCR ran about 6 to 11 cycles. TCRdb independently ran MiXCR on the 5' RACE reads; one entry per CDR3 protein. The table has 600,000 or so distinct CDR3 sequences, around a fifth seen once. The data were taken from a study of blood T cells in healthy people across ages. The germline V and J ends were trimmed by 0 bases and 8 bases, with 13 bases remaining between them. This CDR3 is built from 15 residues. Germline CDR1 reads PRHDT; CDR2 reads FYEKMQ (reference sequence). The rearrangement joins TRBV13 to TRBJ1-4; D perhaps matches TRBD1 (5 bases). What was sequenced was blood. The source of this sequence is a man between 65 and 85 years old in good health. The CDR3 nucleotides read TGTGCCAGCAGCTTAGGAGGAAAGGGGAACGAAAAACTGTTTTTT. Translated: CASSLGGKGNEKLFF.